The clone carrying this T cell receptor (beta chain) came up once. Its specificity is unknown. This CDR3 is 15 amino acids long. Trimming took 1 base from V and 5 from J, leaving 14 bases between them. Per germline, CDR1 SGHTA and CDR2 FQGTGA. This specimen comes from a study of cytomegalovirus exposure and HLA in healthy donors. Study results and caveats: Most TCR sequences were uncommon, yet certain public TCRs appeared in many donors.

Primers for the PCR totalled 60 Vbeta and 13 Jbeta. Sequencing was performed with immunoSEQ multiplex PCR; in TCRdb, only in-frame clones are kept and a portion is missing. The sample consists of tens of thousands of clones, 84% of them appearing once. Donors likely had unrecorded immune exposures despite being nominally healthy when sampled. Sequencing was carried out using PBMCs. The receptor comes from a man aged 18 to 30 in good health and CMV-seronegative. V gene TRBV7-3 combines with J gene TRBJ1-1; perhaps TRBD1 as D (5 bases). The CDR3 DNA follows: TGTGCCAGCAGCTTAAACGCAGGGCCTCTTACTGAAGCTTTCTTT. Protein sequence: CASSLNAGPLTEAFF. The whole variable domain, filled in from reference TRBV7-3 and TRBJ1-1, reads GAGVSQTPSNKVTEKGKYVELRCDPISGHTALYWYRQSLGQGPEFLIYFQGTGAADDSGLPNDRFFAVRPEGSVSTLKIQRTERGDSAVYLCASSLNAGPLTEAFFGQGTRLTVV.